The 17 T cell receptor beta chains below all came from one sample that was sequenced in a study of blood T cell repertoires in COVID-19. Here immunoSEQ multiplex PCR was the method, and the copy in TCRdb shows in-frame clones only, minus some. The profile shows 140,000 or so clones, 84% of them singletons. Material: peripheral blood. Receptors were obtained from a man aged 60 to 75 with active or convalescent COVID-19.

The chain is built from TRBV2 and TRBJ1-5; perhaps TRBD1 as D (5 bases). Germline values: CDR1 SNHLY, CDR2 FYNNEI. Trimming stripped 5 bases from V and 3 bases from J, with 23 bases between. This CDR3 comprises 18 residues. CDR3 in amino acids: CASSSPPGRDYFNQPQHF. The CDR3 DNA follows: TGTGCCAGCAGTAGCCCTCCTGGCAGGGATTACTTCAATCAGCCCCAGCATTTT.

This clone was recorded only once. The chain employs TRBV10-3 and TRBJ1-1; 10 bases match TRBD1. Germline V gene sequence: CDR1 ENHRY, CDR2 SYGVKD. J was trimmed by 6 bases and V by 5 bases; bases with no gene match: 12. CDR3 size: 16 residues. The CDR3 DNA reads TGTGCCATCAGTCCGGGACAGGGGAGTAGAAGGGCTGAAGCTTTCTTT. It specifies CAISPGQGSRRAEAFF.

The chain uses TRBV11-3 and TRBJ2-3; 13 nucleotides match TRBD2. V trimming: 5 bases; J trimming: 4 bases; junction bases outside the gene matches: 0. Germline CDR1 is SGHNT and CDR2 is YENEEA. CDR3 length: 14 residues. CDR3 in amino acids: CASSTSGGADTQYF. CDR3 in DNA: TGTGCCAGCAGCACTAGCGGGGGGGCAGATACGCAGTATTTT.

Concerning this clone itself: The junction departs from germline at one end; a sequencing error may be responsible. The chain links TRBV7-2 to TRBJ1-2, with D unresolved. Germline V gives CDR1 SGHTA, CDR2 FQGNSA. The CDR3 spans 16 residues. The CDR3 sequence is CASSLEARGPNYGYTF. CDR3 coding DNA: TGTGCCAGCAGTTTAGAGGCCAGAGGGCCTAACTATGGCTACACCTTC.

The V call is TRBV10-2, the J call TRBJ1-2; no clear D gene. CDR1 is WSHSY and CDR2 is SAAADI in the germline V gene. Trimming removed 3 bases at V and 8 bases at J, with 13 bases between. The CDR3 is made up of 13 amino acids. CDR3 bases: TGCGCCAGCAGTGATCCCCCCTATACCGGCTACACCTTC. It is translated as CASSDPPYTGYTF.

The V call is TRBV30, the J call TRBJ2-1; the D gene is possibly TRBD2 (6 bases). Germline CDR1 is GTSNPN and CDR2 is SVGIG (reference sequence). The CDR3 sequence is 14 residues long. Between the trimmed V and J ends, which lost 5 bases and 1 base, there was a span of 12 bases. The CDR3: CAWSGGGSYNEQFF. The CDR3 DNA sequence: TGTGCCTGGTCCGGTGGGGGGTCCTACAATGAGCAGTTCTTC.

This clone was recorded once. CDR3 nucleotides: TGTGCCAGCAGAGCCGGGCGGGAGGGATTCGGCACAGATACGCAGTATTTT. Translated: CASRAGREGFGTDTQYF. The V and J genes are TRBV5-6 and TRBJ2-3; 9 nucleotides agree with TRBD2. The CDR3 has 17 residues. The V gene end was trimmed by 5 bases and the J gene end by 1 base; junction bases not matched to a gene: 11. CDR1 SGHDT and CDR2 YYEEEE come from the germline V gene.

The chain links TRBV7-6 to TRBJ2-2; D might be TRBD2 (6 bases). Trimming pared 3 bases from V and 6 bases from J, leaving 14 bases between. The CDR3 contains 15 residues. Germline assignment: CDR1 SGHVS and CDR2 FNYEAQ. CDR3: CASSLRDPFSGELFF. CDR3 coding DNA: TGTGCCAGCAGCTTGCGGGACCCCTTCTCCGGGGAGCTGTTTTTT.

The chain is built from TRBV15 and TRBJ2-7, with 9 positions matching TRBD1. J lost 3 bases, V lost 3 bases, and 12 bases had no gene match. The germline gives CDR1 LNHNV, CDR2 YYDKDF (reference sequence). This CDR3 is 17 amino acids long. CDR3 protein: CATSSEEPGQGLYEQYF. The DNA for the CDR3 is TGTGCCACCAGCAGCGAAGAACCGGGACAGGGCCTCTACGAGCAGTACTTC.

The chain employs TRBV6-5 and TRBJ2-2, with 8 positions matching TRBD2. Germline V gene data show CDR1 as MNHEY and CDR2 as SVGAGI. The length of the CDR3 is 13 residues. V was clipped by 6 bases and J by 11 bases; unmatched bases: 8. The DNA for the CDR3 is TGTGCCAGCAGATTTAGCGGGGCCCTCGAGCTGTTTTTT. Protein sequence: CASRFSGALELFF.

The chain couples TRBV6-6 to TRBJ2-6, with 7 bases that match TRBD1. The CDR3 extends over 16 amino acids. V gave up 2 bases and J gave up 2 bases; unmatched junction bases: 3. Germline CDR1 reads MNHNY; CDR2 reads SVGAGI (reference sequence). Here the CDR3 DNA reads TGTGCCAGCAGTTACCAACAGGGGACTGGGGCCAACGTCCTGACTTTC. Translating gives CASSYQQGTGANVLTF.

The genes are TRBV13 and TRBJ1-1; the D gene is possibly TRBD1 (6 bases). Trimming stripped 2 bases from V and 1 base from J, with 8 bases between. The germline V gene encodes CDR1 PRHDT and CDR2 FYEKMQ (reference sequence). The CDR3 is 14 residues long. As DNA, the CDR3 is TGTGCCAGCAGCTTACGGACAGCGAACACTGAAGCTTTCTTT. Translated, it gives CASSLRTANTEAFF.

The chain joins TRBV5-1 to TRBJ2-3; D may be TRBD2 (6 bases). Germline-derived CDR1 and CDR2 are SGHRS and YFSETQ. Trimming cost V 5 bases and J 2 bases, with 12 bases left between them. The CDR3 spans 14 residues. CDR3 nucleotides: TGCGCCAGCAGGTGGTCGGGGGACACAGATACGCAGTATTTT. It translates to CASRWSGDTDTQYF.

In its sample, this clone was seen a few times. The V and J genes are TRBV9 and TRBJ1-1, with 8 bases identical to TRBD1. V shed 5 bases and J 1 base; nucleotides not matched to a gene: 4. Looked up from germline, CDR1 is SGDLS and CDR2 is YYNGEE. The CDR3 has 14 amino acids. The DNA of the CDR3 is TGTGCCAGCAGACAGGGGGAGCAGAACACTGAAGCTTTCTTT. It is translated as CASRQGEQNTEAFF.

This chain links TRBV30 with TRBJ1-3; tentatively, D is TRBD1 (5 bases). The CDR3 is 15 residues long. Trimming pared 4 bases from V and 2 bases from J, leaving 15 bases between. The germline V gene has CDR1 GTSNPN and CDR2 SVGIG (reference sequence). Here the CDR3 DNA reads TGTGCCTGGATCGGGCAGGGCCTCCCTGGAAACACCATATATTTT. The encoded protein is CAWIGQGLPGNTIYF.

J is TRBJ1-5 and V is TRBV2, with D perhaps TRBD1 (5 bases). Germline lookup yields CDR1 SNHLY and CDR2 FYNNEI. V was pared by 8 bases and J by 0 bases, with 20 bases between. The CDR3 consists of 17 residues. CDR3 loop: CASGHRQGAYSNQPQHF. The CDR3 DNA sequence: TGTGCCAGCGGACACCGCCAAGGGGCTTATAGCAATCAGCCCCAGCATTTT. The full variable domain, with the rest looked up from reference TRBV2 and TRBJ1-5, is EPEVTQTPSHQVTQMGQEVILRCVPISNHLYFYWYRQILGQKVEFLVSFYNNEISEKSEIFDDQFSVERPDGSNFTLKIRSTKLEDSAMYFCASGHRQGAYSNQPQHFGDGTRLSIL.

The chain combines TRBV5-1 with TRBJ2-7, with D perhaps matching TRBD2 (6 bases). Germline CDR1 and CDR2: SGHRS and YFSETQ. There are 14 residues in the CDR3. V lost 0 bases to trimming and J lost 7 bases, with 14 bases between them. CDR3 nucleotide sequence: TGCGCCAGCAGCTTGGCCGGCGGGACCGGGGAGCAGTACGTC. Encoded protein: CASSLAGGTGEQYV.